This section outlines one T cell receptor beta chain sequence together with its context. The antigen it binds to is not known. Being one base from a much bigger clone, this may be a read error. The data were obtained in a study of blood T cells in healthy people across ages (dated by TCRdb to the mid-2010s). A note on the overall study: In model experiments, template switching captured about one uniquely barcoded TCR beta cDNA molecule for every two T cells. For two donors (one aged 18 to 29 and one aged 80 or older), the study analyzed two additional independent replicas of 1 million unique cDNA reads from the same blood draw. To avoid experimental bias, donors of different ages were spread randomly across the sequencing lanes. Using deep sequencing normalized with unique cDNA molecular identifiers, the study measured how TCR beta repertoire diversity changes with age. Donors were grouped into four age groups: young (average 16 years), middle-aged (around 39), aged (around 66) and long-lived (approximately 81). Points the paper makes about the study in general: Donor CMV infection status was unknown, potentially confounding age-related changes in expanded clonotypes. Observed TCR beta diversity correlated strongly with the percentage of naive T cells measured by flow cytometry. Estimates of total diversity based on one million sequenced T cells were considered lower bounds and underestimates. Compared with the aged group, more naive CD4+ T cells, fewer expanded clones and increased TCR diversity were shown by the long-lived group, suggesting age selection. Observed TCR beta diversity per million T cells fell roughly linearly with age, and a significant reduction was already apparent by age about 36. Since profiling was done on bulk unsorted PBMCs, naive and antigen-experienced compartments could not be conclusively compared.

Taken from cysteine to phenylalanine, the CDR3 has 13 residues. The entry retains the CDR3 DNA only, 39 bases that are in frame from base 1. Reading the germline V gene gives CDR1 SNHLY and CDR2 FYNNEI. The 39 donors, aged roughly 6 to 95 years, were systemically healthy Caucasian individuals from Russia. Around 9.9 milliliters of peripheral blood were collected from each donor into EDTA-treated Vacutainer tubes. Ficoll-Paque density-gradient centrifugation was used to isolate PBMCs, with at least 6 million obtained per sample. Trizol reagent was used to extract total RNA from the PBMCs, yielding at least 5 micrograms per sample. The percentages of naive CD45RAhigh/CD27high T cells were determined by flow cytometry on a PBMC aliquot from every donor. Library preparation used 5' RACE. The run used an Illumina HiSeq 2500. The second PCR ran for roughly 7 to 12 cycles and used a J-beta primer mix along with a sample-barcoded 5' primer. Each TCR beta cDNA molecule received a unique molecular identifier from a template-switch 5' adaptor carrying 12 random nucleotides. At least 2.5 million CDR3-containing paired-end reads were obtained from each sample. First-strand cDNA synthesis was performed from all RNA using the Mint cDNA synthesis kit, with priming by a TRBC-specific oligonucleotide. Following uracil-DNA glycosylase treatment, all cDNA underwent a first 18-cycle PCR with the universal primers M1SS and BC2_uni_R. Regarding the original processing steps: For normalization, 1 million high-quality reads, each with a distinct molecular identifier, were randomly selected from each sample. Reads sharing molecular identifiers were discarded rather than binned into consensus sequences. MiTCR, run with a Q25 quality threshold and the strictest error-elimination algorithm, handled CDR3 identification, clonotype clustering and error correction. A nonparametric unseen species model with Euler transformation was used to estimate a lower bound on total TCR beta diversity. TCRdb took the public reads, trimmed them with fastp at Q25, ran MiXCR for clone calling and kept in-frame beta chains. Rows with a matching CDR3 protein are joined into one entry that keeps the most common DNA and genes. The V and J calls reflect TCRdb's pipeline rather than the authors' work. Counted in this sample were about 940,000 distinct CDR3 sequences; roughly 52% of them appeared once. The leading ten clones occupy under 15% of the sample.

The sample consisted of blood. In this chain, TRBV2 is recombined with TRBJ1-2; TRBD1 could be the D gene, as 6 bases match. The receptor was derived from a man younger than 45 in good health. The CDR3 sequence is CAISLQGPYGYTF. The DNA sequence is given as TGTGCCATCAGTCTACAGGGTCCCTATGGCTACACCTTC.